The 25 T cell receptor beta chains presented below share a single source sample, sequenced in a study of blood T cells in healthy people across ages. The authors ran a second PCR of roughly 6 to 12 cycles using a sample-barcoded 5' primer and a J-beta primer mix. From the 5' RACE reads, TCRdb called clonotypes with MiXCR, one entry per CDR3 protein. The sample shows some 1.5 million distinct CDR3 sequences, about 30% of them seen only once. Sequenced input: blood. The receptors shown here come from a woman in her thirties in good health.

The chain joins TRBV9 to TRBJ2-3; D is unclear. Germline V gene data show CDR1 as SGDLS and CDR2 as YYNGEE. The V gene lost 1 base and the J gene lost 5 bases, with 11 bases spanning the gap. The CDR3 has 14 residues. DNA for the CDR3: TGTGCCAGCAGCGTATTAGAAGGTGGAGATACGCAGTATTTT. Residues: CASSVLEGGDTQYF.

This clonotype has just a few counts. The chain uses TRBV20-1 and TRBJ1-5; no definite D call. V lost 0 bases to trimming and J lost 5 bases, with 11 bases between them. CDR1 and CDR2 from the germline V gene are DFQATT and SNEGSKA (reference sequence). This CDR3 is 14 amino acids long. The CDR3: CSARDRTGYQPQHF. The CDR3 DNA is TGCAGTGCTAGAGATCGGACCGGGTATCAGCCCCAGCATTTT.

This clonotype was observed a handful of times. The rearrangement joins TRBV18 to TRBJ2-1; TRBD2 matches at 11 bases. The germline V gene encodes CDR1 KGHSH and CDR2 LQKENI. J lost 6 bases, V lost 2 bases, and 9 bases had no gene match. The CDR3 has 17 amino acids. The CDR3 sequence is CASSPGLAGGKANEQFF. CDR3 DNA sequence: TGTGCCAGCTCACCAGGGCTAGCGGGAGGAAAGGCCAATGAGCAGTTCTTC.

The chain employs TRBV11-2 and TRBJ2-1; 14 nucleotides line up with TRBD2. Germline V gene lookup returns CDR1 SGHAT and CDR2 FQNNGV. This CDR3 comprises 17 residues. V shed 4 bases, J shed 4 bases, and the junction held 6 bases outside the gene matches. The CDR3 bases are TGTGCCAGCAGCTGGACTAGCGGGGGGCCGGGATACAATGAGCAGTTCTTC. It is translated as CASSWTSGGPGYNEQFF.

In this sample, this clonotype turned up many times. The chain has TRBV4-2 and TRBJ2-3, with 9 bases fitting TRBD2. The CDR3 runs 18 residues. V lost 3 bases and J lost 0; bases outside the gene matches: 10. Germline V gene data show CDR1 as LGHNA and CDR2 as YNFKEQ. CDR3 sequence: CASSHGSAGGLSTDTQYF. Written as DNA, the CDR3 is TGTGCCAGCAGCCACGGGTCCGCGGGGGGGCTGAGCACAGATACGCAGTATTTT.

This clonotype was seen a few times. The V call is TRBV7-2, the J call TRBJ2-5; TRBD1 matches at 8 bases. J gave up 5 bases and V 0 bases, and 8 bases lay outside the gene matches. Germline V gene data show CDR1 as SGHTA and CDR2 as FQGNSA. The CDR3 length is 16 residues. CDR3 in DNA: TGTGCCAGCAGCTTAGCCTCCCCAGGGGGCCCCGAGACCCAGTACTTC. It is translated as CASSLASPGGPETQYF.

With respect to this clonotype: At one of its ends the junction is not consistent with the germline gene, which may arise from a read error. The rearrangement uses TRBV12-3 or TRBV12-4 and TRBJ1-2, with a tentative D call TRBD1 (5 bases). The CDR3 loop spans 17 amino acids. This chain's CDR3 is CGSSPTGTHKLARGYTF. The CDR3 nucleotides read TGTGGCAGCAGTCCGACCGGGACCCATAAATTAGCTCGGGGCTACACCTTC.

There are many counts of this clonotype. The chain carries TRBV29-1 and TRBJ2-5; D ambiguous. CDR3 size: 13 residues. CDR1 and CDR2 from the germline V gene are SQVTM and ANQGSEA. V lost 7 bases, J lost 1 base, and 13 bases lay in between. The CDR3: CSGRPRAQETQYF. CDR3 in DNA: TGCAGCGGAAGACCTAGGGCCCAAGAGACCCAGTACTTC. Together with reference TRBV29-1 and TRBJ2-5, the CDR3 gives the full variable domain: SAVISQKPSRDICQRGTSLTIQCQVDSQVTMMFWYRQQPGQSLTLIATANQGSEATYESGFVIDKFPISRPNLTFSTLTVSNMSPEDSSIYLCSGRPRAQETQYFGPGTRLLVL.

The V call is TRBV5-6, the J call TRBJ2-7; 9 nucleotides match TRBD1. CDR1 SGHDT and CDR2 YYEEEE come from the germline V gene. The CDR3 runs 14 residues. After removal of 4 bases from V and 6 bases from J, the junction contained 8 bases not matched to a gene. The CDR3 sequence is CASSAGQGGPEQYF. As DNA, the CDR3 is TGTGCCAGCAGCGCGGGACAGGGAGGGCCCGAGCAGTACTTC.

This clonotype came up many times. The chain couples TRBV28 to TRBJ2-4; possible D gene TRBD2, 6 bases. This CDR3 is built from 14 residues. V dropped 7 bases and J dropped 2 bases, with 12 bases sitting between them. The germline gives CDR1 MDHEN, CDR2 SYDVKM. The CDR3 bases are TGTGCCAGCATACGGGGGATGACCAAAAACATTCAGTACTTC. It yields the protein CASIRGMTKNIQYF.

The chain employs TRBV5-1 and TRBJ2-1; 11 bases fit TRBD2. Germline lookup yields CDR1 SGHRS and CDR2 YFSETQ. The CDR3 contains 15 residues. Trimming at V came to 4 bases and at J to 5 bases, leaving 5 bases not matched to a gene. In nucleotides, the CDR3 is TGCGCCAGCAGCGGTACGGGACTAGCGGACAATGAGCAGTTCTTC. Its protein is CASSGTGLADNEQFF.

This clonotype was counted ten times or more. The rearrangement joins TRBV7-6 to TRBJ2-7; either TRBD1 or TRBD2 may fit D (5 bases each). V lost 5 bases, J lost 3 bases, and 14 bases lay in between. CDR1 is SGHVS and CDR2 is FNYEAQ in the germline V gene. The CDR3 spans 14 residues. CDR3 DNA sequence: TGTGCCAGCAGCCTACCCGGGGACCACTACGAGCAGTACTTC. It translates to CASSLPGDHYEQYF.

This clonotype was detected only once. The V and J genes are TRBV6-5 and TRBJ2-2; no firm D call. CDR1 and CDR2 (germline): MNHEY, SVGAGI. The V and J ends lost 0 bases and 7 bases respectively, with 15 bases between them. This CDR3 contains 16 residues. The CDR3 DNA sequence: TGTGCCAGCAGTTACTCGAAAGCGTCTCAAGGCGGGGAGCTGTTTTTT. Translating it yields CASSYSKASQGGELFF.

At least ten counts were recorded for this clonotype. This chain uses TRBV20-1 with TRBJ2-5, with 11 bases aligning to TRBD2. The CDR3 has 16 residues. Germline trimming cut 1 base from V and 2 bases from J; bases unmatched to any gene: 6. Germline-derived CDR1 and CDR2 are DFQATT and SNEGSKA (reference sequence). The CDR3 nucleotides read TGCAGTGCTAGAGTTCAGACTAGCGGGATTCAAGAGACCCAGTACTTC. As protein: CSARVQTSGIQETQYF.

This clonotype was recorded once. A much bigger clone sits one base away, suggesting this may be a read error. V usage is TRBV20-1 and J usage is TRBJ2-4, with D uncertain. The ends were cut back, 3 bases at V and 13 bases at J, with 13 bases in the middle. There are 11 residues in the CDR3. Germline assignment: CDR1 DFQATT and CDR2 SNEGSKA (reference sequence). As DNA, the CDR3 is TGCAGTGCTAGGACCGCTAGTGAGCAGTACTTC. It translates to CSARTASEQYF.

This clonotype has only a few counts. An end of the junction differs from the germline gene, which may be a read error. For the CDR3, the DNA is TGTGCCAGCTCACCAGGAGAGATCTCTGGAAACACCGTATATTTT. Its protein is CASSPGEISGNTVYF. The chain couples TRBV18 to TRBJ1-3; D is uncertain. The CDR3 runs to 15 residues. The germline V gene encodes CDR1 KGHSH and CDR2 LQKENI.

To note about this clonotype: Since a much larger clone is just one base distant, this may be a read error. The gene calls are TRBV5-1 and TRBJ2-1, with D unresolved. Germline V lookup: CDR1 SGHRS, CDR2 YFSETQ. CDR3 length: 15 amino acids. V gave up 0 bases and J gave up 9 bases, with 16 bases separating them. For the CDR3, the DNA is TGCGCCAGCAGCTTGGAACTGGCCTCTGGCGGTGAGCAGTTCTTC. Protein product: CASSLELASGGEQFF.

V is TRBV5-1 and J is TRBJ2-1, with TRBD2 identical over 7 bases. Germline V gene data show CDR1 as SGHRS and CDR2 as YFSETQ. The CDR3 contains 17 residues. J was trimmed by 6 bases and V by 4 bases; bases with no gene match: 16. The CDR3 DNA follows: TGCGCCAGCAGCCCTGCCTGGCAGCGGGGTCTCTCCAATGAGCAGTTCTTC. As protein: CASSPAWQRGLSNEQFF.

On this clonotype: Just one base apart from a much larger clone, this may be a read error. The chain employs TRBV29-1 and TRBJ2-7; D is possibly TRBD1 (8 bases). The germline gives CDR1 SQVTM, CDR2 ANQGSEA. CDR3 length: 16 amino acids. V lost 5 bases to trimming and J lost 2 bases, with 22 bases between them. The CDR3 spells CSVSGGPGQAAYEQYF. DNA for the CDR3: TGCAGCGTTTCGGGGGGACCGGGACAGGCGGCCTACGAGCAGTACTTC.

This chain's CDR3 is CASSKGAYGQYF. CDR3 nucleotide sequence: TGTGCCAGCTCAAAGGGGGCCTACGGGCAGTACTTC. The genes are TRBV18 and TRBJ2-4, with 7 bases lining up with TRBD1. Germline trimming cut 5 bases from V and 13 bases from J; bases unmatched to any gene: 8. Germline assignment: CDR1 KGHSH and CDR2 LQKENI. The CDR3 spans 12 residues.

About this clonotype itself: Possible read error: a much larger clone is one base away. The chain employs TRBV12-3 or TRBV12-4 and TRBJ2-7; D unclear. There are 15 residues in the CDR3. V lost 3 bases to trimming and J lost 4 bases, with 16 bases between them. For the CDR3, the DNA is TGTGCCAGCAGTTTGAATGCAGAGGTTACTTACGAGCAGTACTTC. It specifies CASSLNAEVTYEQYF.

The gene calls are TRBV12-3 or TRBV12-4 and TRBJ1-6; D is unclear. Trimming shortened V by 6 bases and J by 10 bases, and 10 bases separated the two germline ends. The CDR3 has 12 residues. For the CDR3, the DNA is TGTGCCAGCAGCCCCACCCGGTCACCCCTCCACTTT. Translation: CASSPTRSPLHF.

The J gene is TRBJ2-5, the V gene TRBV11-2; 11 bases are a match to TRBD2. V dropped 1 base and J dropped 3; count of bases not matched to a gene: 10. CDR1 is SGHAT and CDR2 is FQNNGV in the germline V gene. This CDR3 contains 18 residues. CDR3 loop: CASSLVGLGTSGKETQYF. CDR3 DNA: TGTGCCAGCAGCTTAGTGGGGTTAGGGACTAGCGGTAAAGAGACCCAGTACTTC.

This clonotype showed up just a few times. The gene calls are TRBV7-9 and TRBJ2-1, with 13 positions matching TRBD2. Losses at the gene ends were 5 bases for V and 6 bases for J; bases not matched to a gene: 4. The CDR3 is 15 residues long. The germline V gene has CDR1 SEHNR and CDR2 FQNEAQ (reference sequence). CDR3 residues: CASSPWTSGSNEQFF. CDR3 nucleotide sequence: TGTGCCAGCAGCCCGTGGACTAGCGGGAGCAATGAGCAGTTCTTC.

This clonotype was recorded a few times. The chain couples TRBV6-2 or TRBV6-3 to TRBJ1-5; the D is unclear. Deletions cut 0 bases from V and 0 bases from J, with 6 bases between. Germline V gives CDR1 MNHEY, CDR2 SVGEGT. CDR3 length: 15 amino acids. CDR3 residues: CASSYSAGSNQPQHF. CDR3 sequence (DNA): TGTGCCAGCAGTTACTCTGCAGGTAGCAATCAGCCCCAGCATTTT.